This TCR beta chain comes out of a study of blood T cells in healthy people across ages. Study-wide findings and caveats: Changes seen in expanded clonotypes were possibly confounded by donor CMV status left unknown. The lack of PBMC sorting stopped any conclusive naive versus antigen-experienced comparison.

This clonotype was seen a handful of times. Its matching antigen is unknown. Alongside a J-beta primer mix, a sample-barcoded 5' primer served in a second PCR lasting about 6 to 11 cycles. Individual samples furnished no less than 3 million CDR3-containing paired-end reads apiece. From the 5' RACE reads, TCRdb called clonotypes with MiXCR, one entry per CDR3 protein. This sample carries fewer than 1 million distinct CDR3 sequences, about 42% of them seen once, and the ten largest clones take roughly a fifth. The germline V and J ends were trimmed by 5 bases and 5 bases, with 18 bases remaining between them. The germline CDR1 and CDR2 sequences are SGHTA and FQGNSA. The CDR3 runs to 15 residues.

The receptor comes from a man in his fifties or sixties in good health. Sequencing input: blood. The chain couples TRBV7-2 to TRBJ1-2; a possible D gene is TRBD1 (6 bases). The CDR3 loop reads CASSKVGGTTYGYTF. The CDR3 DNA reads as TGTGCCAGCAGCAAAGTGGGGGGCACGACGTATGGCTACACCTTC.